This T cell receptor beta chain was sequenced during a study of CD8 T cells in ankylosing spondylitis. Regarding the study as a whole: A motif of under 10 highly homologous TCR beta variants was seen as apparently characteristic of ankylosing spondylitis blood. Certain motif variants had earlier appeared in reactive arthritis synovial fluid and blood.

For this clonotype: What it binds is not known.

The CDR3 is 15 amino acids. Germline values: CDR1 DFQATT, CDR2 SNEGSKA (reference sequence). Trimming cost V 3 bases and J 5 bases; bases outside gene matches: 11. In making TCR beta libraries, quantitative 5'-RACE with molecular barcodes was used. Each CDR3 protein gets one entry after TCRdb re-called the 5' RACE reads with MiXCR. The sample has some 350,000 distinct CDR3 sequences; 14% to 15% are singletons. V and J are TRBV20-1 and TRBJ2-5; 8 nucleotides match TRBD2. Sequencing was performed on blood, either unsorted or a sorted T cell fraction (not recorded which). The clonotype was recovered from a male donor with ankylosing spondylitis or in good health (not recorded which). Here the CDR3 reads CSASIRRGGGETQYF. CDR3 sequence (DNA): TGCAGTGCTAGTATCAGACGGGGGGGCGGGGAGACCCAGTACTTC.